The 14 T cell receptor beta chains below come from one sample, sequenced in a study of CD8 T cells in Susac syndrome. With random hexamers, 0.5 to 1 ug RNA was reverse transcribed. A single record per CDR3 protein comes from TCRdb applying MiXCR to the immunoSEQ multiplex PCR reads. Of about 120,000 distinct CDR3 sequences detected, about 94% appear once; the ten largest clones hold 0.095% to 0.15%. What was sequenced was CD4+ T cells from PBMCs. These receptors came from a human donor with multiple sclerosis.

The chain has TRBV7-9 and TRBJ2-7, with D tentatively TRBD1 (6 bases). The CDR3 is 13 residues long. V lost 5 bases and J 5 bases, leaving 13 bases between the germline ends. Germline V CDR1 and CDR2: SEHNR, FQNEAQ (reference sequence). The CDR3 DNA reads as TGTGCCAGCAGCCTGGCGCAGGGGCACGAGCAGTACTTC. Translated, it gives CASSLAQGHEQYF.

The V and J genes are TRBV19 and TRBJ2-5; TRBD2 agrees at 13 bases. J gave up 4 bases and V 8 bases, and 16 bases lay outside the gene matches. This CDR3 has 18 amino acids. CDR1 is LNHDA, CDR2 SQIVND, per germline (reference sequence). This CDR3 reads CASSRTSGRQGRRETQYF. The CDR3, as DNA: TGTGCCAGTTCCCGGACTAGCGGGAGACAGGGCCGCCGAGAGACCCAGTACTTC.

The chain is built from TRBV14 and TRBJ1-1; maybe TRBD1 (5 bases). The germline CDR1 and CDR2 sequences are SGHDN and FVKESK. There are 14 residues in the CDR3. Trimming stripped 4 bases from V and 1 base from J, with 10 bases between. CDR3 DNA sequence: TGTGCCAGCAGCCCTGGGGCCAGGAACACTGAAGCTTTCTTT. Its protein product is CASSPGARNTEAFF. The variable domain in full, with the rest retrieved from reference TRBV14 and TRBJ1-1, is EAGVTQFPSHSVIEKGQTVTLRCDPISGHDNLYWYRRVMGKEIKFLLHFVKESKQDESGMPNNRFLAERTGGTYSTLKVQPAELEDSGVYFCASSPGARNTEAFFGQGTRLTVV.

This chain links TRBV6-5 with TRBJ1-5, with 8 bases fitting TRBD1. The CDR3 is 15 amino acids. V was clipped by 4 bases and J by 5 bases; unmatched bases: 7. The germline CDR1 and CDR2 sequences are MNHEY and SVGAGI. Here the CDR3 reads CASSSRQGQDQPQHF. The CDR3 DNA reads as TGTGCCAGCAGTTCGAGACAGGGGCAGGATCAGCCCCAGCATTTT.

This chain uses TRBV12-3 or TRBV12-4 with TRBJ1-2; 7 bases map to TRBD1. The CDR3 consists of 11 residues. V was clipped by 7 bases and J by 10 bases; unmatched bases: 6. The CDR3 DNA reads as TGTGCCAGCATGCAAGGGGGCCTCTACACCTTC. It specifies CASMQGGLYTF.

The J gene is TRBJ2-1, the V gene TRBV29-1, with unresolved D. Trimming stripped 2 bases from V and 4 bases from J, with 9 bases between. The germline V gene has CDR1 SQVTM and CDR2 ANQGSEA. The CDR3 extends over 13 amino acids. This chain's CDR3 is CSVELRVYNEQFF. For the CDR3, the DNA is TGCAGCGTTGAACTCCGGGTGTACAATGAGCAGTTCTTC.

This clonotype was seen a single time. J is TRBJ2-1 and V is TRBV7-9; tentatively, D is TRBD1 or TRBD2 (7 bases each). Trimming took 6 bases from V and 2 from J, leaving 23 bases between them. Germline CDR1 reads SEHNR; CDR2 reads FQNEAQ (reference sequence). CDR3 size: 18 residues. CDR3 loop: CASSRPPRGRGPYNEQFF. In DNA form, the CDR3 reads TGTGCCAGCAGTCGACCTCCTAGGGGGAGGGGGCCCTACAATGAGCAGTTCTTC.

This chain uses TRBV6-1 with TRBJ2-5; TRBD2 matches 12 bases. The J segment lost 5 bases and the V segment lost 6 bases, leaving 7 bases of the junction unmatched. The germline gives CDR1 MNHNS, CDR2 SASEGT. There are 15 residues in the CDR3. The CDR3 loop reads CASSFRTSGTETQYF. For the CDR3, the DNA is TGTGCCAGCAGCTTCCGGACTAGCGGGACGGAGACCCAGTACTTC.

The CDR3 spells CASSLGRGFYNSPLHF. The CDR3 nucleotides read TGTGCCAGCAGCCTTGGAAGGGGTTTCTATAATTCACCCCTCCACTTT. The chain is built from TRBV7-2 and TRBJ1-6; D possibly corresponds to TRBD1 (5 bases). Germline V CDR1 and CDR2: SGHTA, FQGNSA. The CDR3 is 16 residues long. Trimming pared 5 bases from V and 3 bases from J, leaving 14 bases between. The variable domain in full, with the rest retrieved from reference TRBV7-2 and TRBJ1-6, is GAGVSQSPSNKVTEKGKDVELRCDPISGHTALYWYRQSLGQGLEFLIYFQGNSAPDKSGLPSDRFSAERTGGSVSTLTIQRTQQEDSAVYLCASSLGRGFYNSPLHFGNGTRLTVT.

The genes are TRBV6-1 and TRBJ2-7; TRBD1 might be the D (6 bases). The CDR3 totals 14 residues. The germline V and J ends were trimmed by 6 bases and 5 bases, with 17 bases remaining between them. Germline-derived CDR1 and CDR2 are MNHNS and SASEGT. DNA of the CDR3: TGTGCCAGCAGCTCCCGGGACAACAGACACGAGCAGTACTTC. Residues: CASSSRDNRHEQYF.

This clonotype was seen once. The genes are TRBV20-1 and TRBJ1-5; D is ambiguous. CDR3 length: 12 amino acids. The germline CDR1 and CDR2 sequences are DFQATT and SNEGSKA (reference sequence). Trimming cost V 7 bases and J 0 bases, with 7 bases left between them. CDR3 coding DNA: TGCAGTGGAGGAGCTAGCAATCAGCCCCAGCATTTT. Its protein product is CSGGASNQPQHF.

The chain carries TRBV5-1 and TRBJ2-2, with D unresolved. CDR1 and CDR2 from the germline V gene are SGHRS and YFSETQ. V gave up 1 base and J gave up 6 bases, with 7 bases separating them. The CDR3 totals 13 residues. DNA of the CDR3: TGCGCCAGCAGCTTGTTCGGTCCCGGGGAGCTGTTTTTT. Translating it yields CASSLFGPGELFF.

V and J are TRBV12-3 or TRBV12-4 and TRBJ1-1; a possible D gene is TRBD1 (6 bases). This CDR3 is built from 12 residues. Trimming stripped 8 bases from V and 8 bases from J, with 15 bases between. Written as DNA, the CDR3 is TGTGCCAGCTCTTCCCAGGGGAGGGAAGCTTTCTTT. It is translated as CASSSQGREAFF.

The chain has TRBV3-1 and TRBJ2-7, with a possible D match to TRBD1 (5 bases). Germline loops: CDR1 LGHDT, CDR2 YNNKEL (reference sequence). The CDR3 consists of 14 residues. Between the trimmed V and J ends, which lost 1 base and 5 bases, there was a span of 12 bases. DNA for the CDR3: TGTGCCAGCAGCCAAGGGTCAGGGTCCCACGAGCAGTACTTC. It is translated as CASSQGSGSHEQYF.